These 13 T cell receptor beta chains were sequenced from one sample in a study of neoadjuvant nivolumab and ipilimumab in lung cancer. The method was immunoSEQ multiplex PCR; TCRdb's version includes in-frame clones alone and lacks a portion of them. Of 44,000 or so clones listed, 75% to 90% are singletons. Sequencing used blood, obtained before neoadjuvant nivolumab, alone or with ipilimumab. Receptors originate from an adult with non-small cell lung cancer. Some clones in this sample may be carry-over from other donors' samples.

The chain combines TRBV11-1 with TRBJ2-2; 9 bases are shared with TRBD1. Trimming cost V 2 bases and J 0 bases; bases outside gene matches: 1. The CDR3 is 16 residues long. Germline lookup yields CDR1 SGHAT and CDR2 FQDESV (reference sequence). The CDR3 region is CASSLRTGANTGELFF. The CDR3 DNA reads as TGTGCCAGCAGCTTAAGGACAGGGGCGAACACCGGGGAGCTGTTTTTT.

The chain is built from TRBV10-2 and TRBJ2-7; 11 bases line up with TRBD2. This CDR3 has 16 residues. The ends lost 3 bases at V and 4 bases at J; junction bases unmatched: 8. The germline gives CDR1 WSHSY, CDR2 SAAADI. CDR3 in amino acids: CASSDLTSGRGYEQYF. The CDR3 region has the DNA TGCGCCAGCAGTGACCTTACTAGCGGGAGAGGATACGAGCAGTACTTC.

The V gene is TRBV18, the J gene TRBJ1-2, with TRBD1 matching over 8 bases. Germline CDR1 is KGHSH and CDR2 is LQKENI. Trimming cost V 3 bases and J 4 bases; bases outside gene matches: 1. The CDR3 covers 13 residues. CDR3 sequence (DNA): TGTGCCAGCTCACCTGGACAGGGCTATGGCTACACCTTC. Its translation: CASSPGQGYGYTF.

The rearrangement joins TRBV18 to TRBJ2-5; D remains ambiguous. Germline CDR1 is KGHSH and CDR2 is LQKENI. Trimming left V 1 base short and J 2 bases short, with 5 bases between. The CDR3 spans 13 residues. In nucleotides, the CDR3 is TGTGCCAGCTCACCACAATGGCAAGAGACCCAGTACTTC. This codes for CASSPQWQETQYF. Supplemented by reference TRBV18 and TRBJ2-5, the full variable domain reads NAGVMQNPRHLVRRRGQEARLRCSPMKGHSHVYWYRQLPEEGLKFMVYLQKENIIDESGMPKERFSAEFPKEGPSILRIQQVVRGDSAAYFCASSPQWQETQYFGPGTRLLVL.

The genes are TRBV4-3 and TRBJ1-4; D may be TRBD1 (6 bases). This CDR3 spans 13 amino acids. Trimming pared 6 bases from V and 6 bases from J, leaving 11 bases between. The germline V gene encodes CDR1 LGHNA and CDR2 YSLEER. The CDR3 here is CASRVQGDEKLFF. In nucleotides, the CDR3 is TGCGCCAGCAGAGTACAGGGCGATGAAAAACTGTTTTTT.

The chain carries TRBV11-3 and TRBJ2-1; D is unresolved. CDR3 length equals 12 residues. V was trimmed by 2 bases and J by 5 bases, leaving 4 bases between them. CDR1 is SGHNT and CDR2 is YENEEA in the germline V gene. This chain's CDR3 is CASSLTHNEQFF. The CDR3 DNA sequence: TGTGCCAGCAGCTTAACACACAATGAGCAGTTCTTC.

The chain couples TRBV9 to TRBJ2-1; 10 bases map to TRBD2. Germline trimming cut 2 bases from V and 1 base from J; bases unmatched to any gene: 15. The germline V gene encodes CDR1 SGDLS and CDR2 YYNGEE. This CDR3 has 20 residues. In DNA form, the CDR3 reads TGTGCCAGCAGCGTCGGAGCGGGAGGGCCCTCGTCCGCTTCCTACAATGAGCAGTTCTTC. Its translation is CASSVGAGGPSSASYNEQFF.

The CDR3 nucleotides read TGCGCCAGCAGCTTGAGAGCGGGAGGGCCACCAAGCAATGAGCAGTTCTTC. This sequence encodes CASSLRAGGPPSNEQFF. V gene TRBV5-1 combines with J gene TRBJ2-1; 10 bases match TRBD2. Germline-derived CDR1 and CDR2 are SGHRS and YFSETQ. The V and J ends lost 1 base and 6 bases, in that order; junction bases with no gene match: 10. The CDR3 extends over 17 amino acids.

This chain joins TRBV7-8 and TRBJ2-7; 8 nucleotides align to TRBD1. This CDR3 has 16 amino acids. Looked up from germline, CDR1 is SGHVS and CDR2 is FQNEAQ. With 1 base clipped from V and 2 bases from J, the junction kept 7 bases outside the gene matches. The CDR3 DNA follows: TGTGCCAGCAGCTTAGGTCTCCGGGACAGGACCTACGAGCAGTACTTC. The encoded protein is CASSLGLRDRTYEQYF.

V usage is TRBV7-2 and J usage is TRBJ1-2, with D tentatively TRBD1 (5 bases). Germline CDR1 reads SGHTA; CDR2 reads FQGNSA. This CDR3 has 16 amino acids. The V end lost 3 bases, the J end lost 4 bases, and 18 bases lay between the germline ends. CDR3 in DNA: TGTGCCAGCAGCTTCACTCTACCCGGGACTGGCTATGGCTACACCTTC. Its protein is CASSFTLPGTGYGYTF.

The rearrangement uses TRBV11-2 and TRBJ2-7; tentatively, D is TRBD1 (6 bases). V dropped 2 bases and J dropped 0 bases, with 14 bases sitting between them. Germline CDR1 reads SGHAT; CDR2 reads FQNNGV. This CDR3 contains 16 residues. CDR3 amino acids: CASSLRLATGSYEQYF. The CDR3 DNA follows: TGTGCCAGCAGCTTAAGGCTGGCGACAGGCTCCTACGAGCAGTACTTC. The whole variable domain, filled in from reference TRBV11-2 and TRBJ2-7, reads EAGVAQSPRYKIIEKRQSVAFWCNPISGHATLYWYQQILGQGPKLLIQFQNNGVVDDSQLPKDRFSAERLKGVDSTLKIQPAKLEDSAVYLCASSLRLATGSYEQYFGPGTRLTVT.

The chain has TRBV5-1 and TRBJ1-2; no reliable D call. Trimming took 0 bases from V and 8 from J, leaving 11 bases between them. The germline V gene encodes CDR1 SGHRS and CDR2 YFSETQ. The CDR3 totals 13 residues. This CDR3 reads CASSLASGYGYTF. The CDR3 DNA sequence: TGCGCCAGCAGCTTGGCCTCGGGTTACGGCTACACCTTC.

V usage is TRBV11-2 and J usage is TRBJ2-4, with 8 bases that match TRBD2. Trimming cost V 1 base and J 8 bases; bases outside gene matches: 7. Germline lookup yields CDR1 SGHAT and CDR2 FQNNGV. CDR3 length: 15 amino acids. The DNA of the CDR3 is TGTGCCAGCAGCTTAGGAGTCGGGAGGGGGGACATTCAGTACTTC. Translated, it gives CASSLGVGRGDIQYF.